Shown below are 31 T cell receptor beta chains from a single sample sequenced in a study of blood T cells in healthy people across ages (dated by TCRdb to the mid-2010s). Library generation was performed with 5' RACE. TCRdb lists the instrument as Illumina HiSeq 2500. The second PCR ran for roughly 7 to 11 cycles and used a J-beta primer mix along with a sample-barcoded 5' primer. TCRdb trimmed the raw reads at Q25, called clones with MiXCR and kept productive beta chains. Each CDR3 protein appears once, grouped with its most common genes and DNA. This sample lists some 1.5 million distinct CDR3 sequences; roughly 27% were detected once. The top ten clones comprise over 7% of the sample. Specimen: blood. Receptors originate from a woman in her thirties in good health.

This clonotype was detected ten times or more. V gene TRBV12-3 or TRBV12-4 combines with J gene TRBJ1-1; 9 nucleotides agree with TRBD1. This CDR3 contains 14 residues. Trimming cost V 8 bases and J 6 bases; bases outside gene matches: 10. CDR3 region: CASDRGTGISEAFF. The CDR3, as DNA: TGTGCCAGCGACCGAGGGACAGGGATATCTGAAGCTTTCTTT.

This clonotype occurred many times. The rearrangement links TRBV3-1 to TRBJ2-4; D is unclear. Trimming removed 5 bases at V and 8 bases at J, with 10 bases between. Germline lookup yields CDR1 LGHDT and CDR2 YNNKEL (reference sequence). This CDR3 comprises 12 residues. CDR3 nucleotide sequence: TGTGCCAGCAGCGGAGAGCTGGACATTCAGTACTTC. Translating gives CASSGELDIQYF.

V and J are TRBV15 and TRBJ2-2, with D possibly TRBD1 on 6 matching bases. In germline, CDR1 is LNHNV, CDR2 YYDKDF (reference sequence). V dropped 3 bases and J dropped 3 bases, with 14 bases sitting between them. The CDR3 is made up of 16 amino acids. The CDR3 loop is CATSRYRALDTGELFF. CDR3 coding DNA: TGTGCCACCAGCAGGTACAGGGCATTGGACACCGGGGAGCTGTTTTTT.

This clonotype appeared a single time. The junction does not match germline at one end; this may be a read error. The chain recombines TRBV20-1 with TRBJ2-3; the D gene is possibly TRBD2 (6 bases). Per germline, CDR1 DFQATT and CDR2 SNEGSKA (reference sequence). This CDR3 comprises 12 residues. In DNA, the CDR3 is TGCAGTGGAAATAGCGGATCAGATACGCGGTATTTT. Protein: CSGNSGSDTRYF.

This clonotype showed up many times. The chain joins TRBV4-3 to TRBJ2-1; D ambiguous. Germline-derived CDR1 and CDR2 are LGHNA and YSLEER. The V end lost 0 bases, the J end lost 8 bases, and 20 bases lay between the germline ends. The CDR3 has 17 residues. CDR3 sequence: CASSQEVSELVQDEQFF. The CDR3 DNA sequence: TGCGCCAGCAGCCAAGAAGTTTCGGAGCTAGTCCAAGATGAGCAGTTCTTC.

This clonotype has just a few counts. This chain links TRBV12-3 or TRBV12-4 with TRBJ1-5; D is undetermined. The CDR3 consists of 12 residues. With 5 bases removed from V and 5 bases from J, the gap between germline ends came to 7 bases. CDR3 sequence (DNA): TGTGCCAGCAGTCCCCTCGATCAGCCCCAGCATTTT. It yields the protein CASSPLDQPQHF.

In nucleotides, the CDR3 is TGTGCCAGCAGCTTTTCAGCGGGACCCTCCTACAATGAGCAGTTCTTC. It encodes CASSFSAGPSYNEQFF. The chain has TRBV7-2 and TRBJ2-1, with 7 bases matching TRBD2. This CDR3 region has 16 residues. Trimming cost V 3 bases and J 0 bases; bases outside gene matches: 5. CDR1 is SGHTA and CDR2 is FQGNSA in the germline V gene.

J is TRBJ1-5 and V is TRBV6-5; perhaps TRBD1 as D (5 bases). The CDR3 consists of 14 residues. CDR1 MNHEY and CDR2 SVGAGI come from the germline V gene. The V end was cut by 0 bases, the J end by 4 bases, with 7 bases between. The CDR3 region has the DNA TGTGCCAGCAGTTACTCGGGGGATAATCAGCCCCAGCATTTT. Translation gives CASSYSGDNQPQHF.

This clonotype was seen ten or more times. The rearrangement links TRBV7-2 to TRBJ2-7, with TRBD2 as a possible D gene (6 bases). The CDR3 loop spans 16 amino acids. The V and J ends lost 5 bases and 5 bases respectively, with 22 bases between them. The germline CDR1 and CDR2 sequences are SGHTA and FQGNSA. The CDR3 sequence: CASSARPGVLANEQYF. CDR3 DNA sequence: TGTGCCAGCAGCGCGCGACCGGGAGTGTTAGCGAACGAGCAGTACTTC.

With respect to this clonotype: The junction departs from germline at one end; a sequencing error may be responsible. The chain combines TRBV28 with TRBJ2-2, with D hard to call. The length of the CDR3 is 14 residues. The germline gives CDR1 MDHEN, CDR2 SYDVKM. The CDR3 DNA is TGTGTCAGCAAAGTGACAACGAACACCGGGGAGCTGTTTTTT. Protein sequence: CVSKVTTNTGELFF.

CDR3 in DNA: TGTGCCTGGAGGACTAGCGGGGGGGCCTTGGAGACCCAGTACTTC. This codes for CAWRTSGGALETQYF. This chain uses TRBV30 with TRBJ2-5, with TRBD2 matching 14 bases. Germline CDR1 reads GTSNPN; CDR2 reads SVGIG (reference sequence). Trimming removed 3 bases from V and 5 bases from J; junction bases left unmatched: 5. The CDR3 is 15 residues long.

On this clonotype itself: Compared with germline, one end of the junction differs, possibly owing to a read error. The chain employs TRBV3-1 and TRBJ1-1; 11 bases agree with TRBD1. Germline V gene sequence: CDR1 LGHDT, CDR2 YNNKEL (reference sequence). The CDR3 sequence is 14 residues long. This CDR3 reads CASSFRDRGAEAFF. CDR3 bases: TGCGCCAGCAGCTTCCGGGACAGGGGGGCTGAAGCTTTCTTT. The whole variable domain, filled in from reference TRBV3-1 and TRBJ1-1, reads DTAVSQTPKYLVTQMGNDKSIKCEQNLGHDTMYWYKQDSKKFLKIMFSYNNKELIINETVPNRFSPKSPDKAHLNLHINSLELGDSAVYFCASSFRDRGAEAFFGQGTRLTVV.

The rearrangement joins TRBV12-3 or TRBV12-4 to TRBJ2-1, with D possibly matching TRBD2 (7 bases). The CDR3 consists of 12 residues. Trimming took 0 bases from V and 12 from J, leaving 9 bases between them. CDR3 nucleotides: TGTGCCAGCAGTTTAGCGGGGGGGCTGCAGTTCTTC. Translation: CASSLAGGLQFF.

This clonotype was picked up a small number of times. This chain connects TRBV20-1 to TRBJ2-5, with 15 bases aligning to TRBD2. Looked up from germline, CDR1 is DFQATT and CDR2 is SNEGSKA (reference sequence). V lost 0 bases and J lost 4; bases outside the gene matches: 6. This CDR3 is 17 amino acids long. CDR3 region: CSARDPGLAGGRETQYF. CDR3 nucleotide sequence: TGCAGTGCTAGAGATCCGGGACTAGCGGGAGGTAGAGAGACCCAGTACTTC.

This clonotype has a handful of counts. The rearrangement links TRBV6-1 to TRBJ2-6; D is possibly TRBD1 (6 bases). V lost 10 bases and J 6 bases, leaving 16 bases between the germline ends. The germline CDR1 and CDR2 sequences are MNHNS and SASEGT. The CDR3 runs 14 residues. The CDR3 is CANGRGGEANVLTF. The CDR3 coding sequence is TGTGCCAACGGCAGGGGTGGCGAGGCCAACGTCCTGACTTTC.

This clonotype has at least ten counts. This chain joins TRBV7-9 and TRBJ2-7; 7 bases agree with TRBD1. The V gene's germline CDR1 is SEHNR and CDR2 FQNEAQ (reference sequence). V was clipped by 8 bases and J by 4 bases; unmatched bases: 14. This CDR3 spans 15 amino acids. The CDR3 DNA reads TGTGCCAGCGGTTTCCTTCGGACAGGATCATACGAGCAGTACTTC. This sequence encodes CASGFLRTGSYEQYF.

This sequence joins TRBV11-2 and TRBJ2-5; 11 bases align to TRBD2. The CDR3 contains 17 residues. CDR1 SGHAT and CDR2 FQNNGV come from the germline V gene. Trimming at V came to 3 bases and at J to 7 bases, leaving 13 bases not matched to a gene. The CDR3 region has the DNA TGTGCCAGCAGCTTCCCGACTAGCGGGACGACTCTGGCGACCCAGTACTTC. This encodes CASSFPTSGTTLATQYF.

With regard to this clonotype: This sequence may be a read error, since a much larger clone differs from it by one base. The CDR3 sequence is CASQPPGLVSYNEQYF. The CDR3 DNA is TGTGCCAGCCAACCTCCGGGACTAGTTTCCTACAATGAGCAGTACTTC. This chain uses TRBV12-3 or TRBV12-4 with TRBJ2-7; 8 positions agree with TRBD2. V was clipped by 8 bases and J by 7 bases; unmatched bases: 19. The CDR3 is 16 residues long.

With respect to this clonotype: A much bigger clone sits one base away, suggesting this may be a read error. The chain combines TRBV20-1 with TRBJ2-7, with D unresolved. This CDR3 has 11 amino acids. Germline V gene sequence: CDR1 DFQATT, CDR2 SNEGSKA (reference sequence). Trimming shortened V by 3 bases and J by 7 bases, and 10 bases separated the two germline ends. CDR3 protein: CSASWGREQYF. The DNA for the CDR3 is TGCAGTGCTAGTTGGGGTCGGGAGCAGTACTTC.

The CDR3 DNA follows: TGCGCCAGCAGCCAATACTACAGGGGGGGATTTCAAGAGACCCAGTACTTC. This encodes CASSQYYRGGFQETQYF. This chain connects TRBV4-1 to TRBJ2-5, with D possibly TRBD1 on 8 matching bases. This CDR3 is built from 17 residues. With 2 bases removed from V and 2 bases from J, the gap between germline ends came to 18 bases. CDR1 is MGHRA, CDR2 YSYEKL, per germline.

The rearrangement uses TRBV12-3 or TRBV12-4 and TRBJ1-2; D is perhaps TRBD1 (5 bases). This CDR3 contains 15 residues. V lost 6 bases and J 6 bases, leaving 20 bases between the germline ends. The CDR3 sequence is CASSYGTDWGNGYTF. CDR3 DNA sequence: TGTGCCAGCAGCTACGGGACGGATTGGGGTAATGGCTACACCTTC.

This clonotype was counted ten times or more. V is TRBV4-3 and J is TRBJ1-2, with a possible D match to TRBD1 (5 bases). V lost 4 bases and J lost 8, with 14 bases in between. From germline, CDR1 is LGHNA and CDR2 YSLEER. The CDR3 contains 13 residues. The chain's CDR3 is CASSPQVFRGYTF. The CDR3 bases are TGCGCCAGCAGCCCACAGGTTTTTAGAGGCTACACCTTC.

This clonotype was seen a handful of times. The chain joins TRBV14 to TRBJ2-4; D perhaps matches TRBD1 (5 bases). Germline CDR1 is SGHDN and CDR2 is FVKESK. V shed 1 base and J shed 13 bases, with 17 bases lying between them. The CDR3 length is 14 residues. The CDR3 DNA reads TGTGCCAGCAGCCAAGCTTTTCTAGGGGTTGAGCAGTACTTC. Its translation: CASSQAFLGVEQYF.

The J gene is TRBJ2-3, the V gene TRBV6-6; 10 nucleotides match TRBD2. Germline CDR1 MNHNY, CDR2 SVGAGI (reference sequence). This CDR3 is 14 amino acids long. V dropped 6 bases and J dropped 4; count of bases not matched to a gene: 4. The CDR3 DNA sequence: TGTGCCAGCAGGGGGAGCGGGGGGGCAGATACGCAGTATTTT. This encodes CASRGSGGADTQYF.

The chain links TRBV10-2 to TRBJ2-1, with D tentatively TRBD1 (5 bases). CDR3 length: 12 residues. CDR1 WSHSY and CDR2 SAAADI come from the germline V gene. V was trimmed by 5 bases and J by 8 bases, leaving 10 bases between them. Here the CDR3 reads CASSTGTDEQFF. For the CDR3, the DNA is TGCGCCAGCAGTACAGGAACCGATGAGCAGTTCTTC.

This clonotype was seen at least ten times. A junction end diverges from the germline sequence, so it may reflect a read error. This chain joins TRBV5-1 and TRBJ1-4, with TRBD1 as a possible D gene (5 bases). Germline-derived CDR1 and CDR2 are SGHRS and YFSETQ. CDR3 length: 13 residues. This CDR3 reads CASSLVGDEKLFF. CDR3 nucleotides: TGTGCCAGCAGTTTGGTAGGGGATGAAAAACTGTTTTTT.

Many counts were recorded for this clonotype. The rearrangement joins TRBV6-4 to TRBJ1-2; D might be TRBD1 (5 bases). The CDR3 extends over 13 amino acids. Germline CDR1 MRHNA, CDR2 SNTAGT. Trimming shortened V by 6 bases and J by 0 bases, and 8 bases separated the two germline ends. The CDR3 here is CASRGDSNYGYTF. In DNA form, the CDR3 reads TGTGCCAGCAGGGGGGACTCTAACTATGGCTACACCTTC.

Concerning this clonotype: This may be a read error: a much more frequent sequence differs by one nucleotide. The chain couples TRBV27 to TRBJ2-1, with 9 bases aligning to TRBD2. This CDR3 comprises 16 residues. Germline values: CDR1 MNHEY, CDR2 SMNVEV (reference sequence). CDR3 coding DNA: TGTGCCGGCAGTTTATTCGCGGGAGGGGGCTACAATGAGCAGTTCTTC. It encodes CAGSLFAGGGYNEQFF.

The rearrangement uses TRBV18 and TRBJ2-2; D call uncertain. This CDR3 is built from 15 residues. The germline gives CDR1 KGHSH, CDR2 LQKENI. Deletions cut 3 bases from V and 2 bases from J, with 10 bases between. CDR3 amino acids: CASSPETRNTGELFF. DNA of the CDR3: TGTGCCAGCTCACCCGAGACACGAAACACCGGGGAGCTGTTTTTT. Supplemented by reference TRBV18 and TRBJ2-2, the full variable domain reads NAGVMQNPRHLVRRRGQEARLRCSPMKGHSHVYWYRQLPEEGLKFMVYLQKENIIDESGMPKERFSAEFPKEGPSILRIQQVVRGDSAAYFCASSPETRNTGELFFGEGSRLTVL.

This clonotype has a handful of counts. The chain has TRBV4-1 and TRBJ2-5; D uncertain. The CDR3 length is 12 residues. Germline V gene lookup returns CDR1 MGHRA and CDR2 YSYEKL. V lost 3 bases and J 0 bases, leaving 2 bases between the germline ends. The CDR3 sequence: CASSHNQETQYF. The CDR3 DNA reads as TGCGCCAGCAGCCACAACCAAGAGACCCAGTACTTC.

Ten or more counts support this clonotype. One junction end does not reproduce the germline sequence, and a read error may be involved. This chain uses TRBV5-1 with TRBJ2-5; the D gene is possibly TRBD1 (6 bases). Per germline, CDR1 SGHRS and CDR2 YFSETQ. This CDR3 is 13 amino acids long. CDR3 bases: TGTGCCAGCAGCTCCCCAGGGGAAGAGACCCAGTACTTC. This codes for CASSSPGEETQYF. Based on the CDR3 plus reference TRBV5-1 and TRBJ2-5, the full variable domain is KAGVTQTPRYLIKTRGQQVTLSCSPISGHRSVSWYQQTPGQGLQFLFEYFSETQRNKGNFPGRFSGRQFSNSRSEMNVSTLELGDSALYLCASSSPGEETQYFGPGTRLLVL.